This T cell receptor (beta chain) is drawn from a study of T cells expressing NK-cell markers. Study-level information: Underlying the TCR beta repertoires were sorted CD3+CD56+NKG2C+, CD3+CD56+NKG2C- and CD3+CD56-NKG2C+ T cells.

Of note for this clonotype: Its antigen is currently unknown.

General study findings and limits: Dominant NKG2C+ clonotypes made up about 1.0-8% of CD8+ T cells in a handful of donors. The same clonotypes also predominated in the CD3+CD56-NKG2C+ fraction of a few donors.

The germline V gene encodes CDR1 SNHLY and CDR2 FYNNEI. The CDR3 spans 16 residues. No DNA is given; TCRdb re-called the 5' RACE reads and lists each CDR3 protein once. The table lists about 430,000 distinct CDR3 sequences, with 1.4% in the top ten. The TCR originated in a woman aged 50 to 65 in good health. The chain recombines TRBV2 with TRBJ1-4. The specimen was blood T cells: a sorted CD56 or NKG2C T cell subset, CD4+ or CD8+ T cells, or bulk PBMC T cells (not recorded which). The CDR3 here is CASLQLLGLVGEKLFF.